Following are 30 T cell receptor beta chains from one sample sequenced in a study of graft-versus-host responses after intestinal transplantation. Profiling relied on immunoSEQ multiplex PCR, and the TCRdb table lists in-frame clones only, not all of them. The table includes 80,000 to 100,000 clones, 91% detected once. The antigens these receptors bind are not known. This specimen was unstimulated CD4+ T cells sorted from spleen or lymph node cells, taken before transplant. These receptors were obtained from a human donor who was the organ donor for an intestinal transplant.

The rearrangement uses TRBV7-2 and TRBJ1-2, with D hard to call. V lost 5 bases and J lost 5, with 12 bases in between. The CDR3 extends over 13 amino acids. Germline CDR1 is SGHTA and CDR2 is FQGNSA. The CDR3 loop reads CASSLSLWYGYTF. In DNA form, the CDR3 reads TGTGCCAGCAGCCTAAGTTTATGGTATGGCTACACCTTC.

The rearrangement uses TRBV7-3 and TRBJ2-3, with 7 bases lining up with TRBD2. Germline assignment: CDR1 SGHTA and CDR2 FQGTGA. This CDR3 comprises 14 residues. V dropped 6 bases and J dropped 2; count of bases not matched to a gene: 5. This CDR3 reads CASSPSGITDTQYF. In nucleotides, the CDR3 is TGTGCCAGCAGTCCTAGCGGAATCACAGATACGCAGTATTTT.

This chain uses TRBV9 with TRBJ2-5, with D possibly matching TRBD2 (5 bases). There are 16 residues in the CDR3. V lost 1 base to trimming and J lost 5 bases, with 18 bases between them. Germline assignment: CDR1 SGDLS and CDR2 YYNGEE. CDR3 nucleotide sequence: TGTGCCAGCAGCGTAAGCCCTCGTTGGTCGGGGGAGACCCAGTACTTC. This translates into CASSVSPRWSGETQYF.

The CDR3 DNA reads TGCGCCAGCAGCCAAGGGAGACTAGCGGGGGAAGAGCAGTACTTC. Protein product: CASSQGRLAGEEQYF. This rearrangement joins TRBV4-1 to TRBJ2-7; 12 nucleotides match TRBD2. CDR3 length: 15 residues. CDR1 and CDR2 (germline): MGHRA, YSYEKL. V trimming: 1 base; J trimming: 7 bases; junction bases outside the gene matches: 5.

The gene calls are TRBV27 and TRBJ2-7; D might be TRBD1 (5 bases). CDR1 is MNHEY and CDR2 is SMNVEV in the germline V gene (reference sequence). The V end was cut by 5 bases, the J end by 3 bases, with 23 bases between. The CDR3 sequence is 17 residues long. The CDR3 coding sequence is TGTGCCAGCAGTGCCGCTACAGGATCCCTTATGAACTACGAGCAGTACTTC. Protein product: CASSAATGSLMNYEQYF.

V gene TRBV7-2 combines with J gene TRBJ1-6; D is undetermined. The CDR3 has 13 amino acids. Trimming took 1 base from V and 6 from J, leaving 4 bases between them. Germline CDR1 SGHTA, CDR2 FQGNSA. This CDR3 is CASSLGSNSPLHF. The DNA for the CDR3 is TGTGCCAGCAGCTTAGGGAGTAATTCACCCCTCCACTTT.

In its sample, this clone was seen once. The genes are TRBV5-1 and TRBJ2-2, with 7 bases that match TRBD2. The CDR3 loop spans 15 amino acids. Germline V gives CDR1 SGHRS, CDR2 YFSETQ. J lost 5 bases, V lost 4 bases, and 8 bases had no gene match. CDR3 residues: CASSLSGVSTGELFF. Here the CDR3 DNA reads TGCGCCAGCAGCCTAAGCGGGGTTTCGACCGGGGAGCTGTTTTTT.

This chain links TRBV30 with TRBJ2-5, with D tentatively TRBD2 (7 bases). Trimming took off 0 bases at V and 7 bases at J, with 12 bases between the two ends. The CDR3 spans 13 residues. Germline V CDR1 and CDR2: GTSNPN, SVGIG (reference sequence). The CDR3 sequence is CAWSVREGGTQYF. The CDR3 DNA reads as TGTGCCTGGAGTGTGAGGGAGGGGGGGACCCAGTACTTC.

This rearrangement joins TRBV5-1 to TRBJ2-5; TRBD2 agrees at 13 bases. Germline V gene data show CDR1 as SGHRS and CDR2 as YFSETQ. The junction had 4 bases not matched to a gene; V was cut back by 4 bases and J by 4 bases. The CDR3 extends over 15 amino acids. The CDR3 loop reads CASSPGLAGAETQYF. The CDR3 DNA sequence: TGCGCCAGCAGCCCAGGACTAGCGGGGGCAGAGACCCAGTACTTC.

The chain has TRBV19 and TRBJ2-1; 7 bases agree with TRBD1. The CDR3 extends over 18 amino acids. The V gene end was trimmed by 4 bases and the J gene end by 1 base; junction bases not matched to a gene: 13. CDR1 is LNHDA, CDR2 SQIVND, per germline (reference sequence). For the CDR3, the DNA is TGTGCCAGTAGTAATACTCGCTCCGGGACAGTTTCCTACAATGAGCAGTTCTTC. It specifies CASSNTRSGTVSYNEQFF.

The CDR3 nucleotides read TGCGCCAGCAGATCAAGCCCCCAAGAAGATACGCAGTATTTT. Translating gives CASRSSPQEDTQYF. The rearrangement joins TRBV4-1 to TRBJ2-3; D is unresolved. This CDR3 region has 14 residues. V was pared by 6 bases and J by 5 bases, with 15 bases between. Germline CDR1 reads MGHRA; CDR2 reads YSYEKL.

This chain joins TRBV5-4 and TRBJ2-3; 14 bases match TRBD2. Germline CDR1 and CDR2: SGHNT and YYREEE (reference sequence). Trimming took 5 bases from V and 3 from J; bases not matched to a gene: 5. This CDR3 is built from 16 residues. This CDR3 is CASRATSGGGTDTQYF. The CDR3, as DNA: TGTGCCAGCAGGGCGACTAGCGGGGGGGGAACAGATACGCAGTATTTT. The complete variable domain, with remaining parts taken from reference TRBV5-4 and TRBJ2-3, reads ETGVTQSPTHLIKTRGQQVTLRCSSQSGHNTVSWYQQALGQGPQFIFQYYREEENGRGNFPPRFSGLQFPNYSSELNVNALELDDSALYLCASRATSGGGTDTQYFGPGTRLTVL.

The rearrangement joins TRBV29-1 to TRBJ2-1; no reliable D call. From germline, CDR1 is SQVTM and CDR2 ANQGSEA. The CDR3 is 13 amino acids. V lost 5 bases, J lost 4 bases, and 12 bases lay in between. The CDR3 coding sequence is TGCAGCGTTCGCCCAAAGACTTACAATGAGCAGTTCTTC. This codes for CSVRPKTYNEQFF.

J is TRBJ2-5 and V is TRBV9; 9 bases align to TRBD2. Per the germline V gene, CDR1 is SGDLS and CDR2 is YYNGEE. The V gene end was trimmed by 0 bases and the J gene end by 2 bases; junction bases not matched to a gene: 5. The CDR3 sequence is 16 residues long. CDR3 nucleotide sequence: TGTGCCAGCAGCGTAGGAGGCGGGGGGGGGCAAGAGACCCAGTACTTC. It translates to CASSVGGGGGQETQYF. The whole variable domain, filled in from reference TRBV9 and TRBJ2-5, reads DSGVTQTPKHLITATGQRVTLRCSPRSGDLSVYWYQQSLDQGLQFLIQYYNGEERAKGNILERFSAQQFPDLHSELNLSSLELGDSALYFCASSVGGGGGQETQYFGPGTRLLVL.

CDR3 protein: CASRSGGNSPLHF. DNA of the CDR3: TGTGCCAGTAGGTCAGGGGGTAATTCACCCCTCCACTTT. The chain combines TRBV19 with TRBJ1-6; 7 bases fit TRBD1. Germline V CDR1 and CDR2: LNHDA, SQIVND (reference sequence). J was trimmed by 6 bases and V by 6 bases; bases with no gene match: 2. This CDR3 comprises 13 residues.

This rearrangement joins TRBV4-1 to TRBJ2-5; D is unclear. CDR1 MGHRA and CDR2 YSYEKL come from the germline V gene. This CDR3 is 15 amino acids long. Between the trimmed V and J ends, which lost 1 base and 4 bases, there was a span of 13 bases. The CDR3 DNA sequence: TGCGCCAGCAGCCAAGGCAATGCGGCTCGAGAGACCCAGTACTTC. As protein: CASSQGNAARETQYF.

The gene calls are TRBV7-8 and TRBJ1-1, with D unresolved. V lost 1 base to trimming and J lost 5 bases, with 17 bases between them. The CDR3 has 16 amino acids. The germline V gene encodes CDR1 SGHVS and CDR2 FQNEAQ. The CDR3 DNA reads as TGTGCCAGCAGCTTAGTTGTGGCGGGAGGTTGGACTGAAGCTTTCTTT. Translating gives CASSLVVAGGWTEAFF. Drawing the rest from reference TRBV7-8 and TRBJ1-1, the complete variable domain is GAGVSQSPRYKVAKRGQDVALRCDPISGHVSLFWYQQALGQGPEFLTYFQNEAQLDKSGLPSDRFFAERPEGSVSTLKIQRTQQEDSAVYLCASSLVVAGGWTEAFFGQGTRLTVV.

The CDR3 sequence: CASSQDADSGNTIYF. CDR3 coding DNA: TGCGCCAGCAGCCAAGATGCGGACTCTGGAAACACCATATATTTT. The chain carries TRBV4-3 and TRBJ1-3; the D is unclear. Germline values: CDR1 LGHNA, CDR2 YSLEER. V gave up 0 bases and J gave up 0 bases, with 6 bases separating them. CDR3 length equals 15 residues.

This clone appeared a few times. The V gene is TRBV4-3, the J gene TRBJ1-4; TRBD1 is a possible D gene (5 bases). The CDR3 has 16 residues. Germline V gives CDR1 LGHNA, CDR2 YSLEER. Trimming pared 2 bases from V and 6 bases from J, leaving 16 bases between. CDR3 DNA sequence: TGCGCCAGCAGCCAACATTCGGGGGGGGTATATGAAAAACTGTTTTTT. It codes for CASSQHSGGVYEKLFF.

The chain recombines TRBV5-6 with TRBJ2-7; 9 nucleotides match TRBD1. The junction had 5 bases not matched to a gene; V was cut back by 0 bases and J by 7 bases. The CDR3 has 14 residues. Germline V gene sequence: CDR1 SGHDT, CDR2 YYEEEE. The CDR3 region is CASSLEQGAGEQYF. CDR3 DNA sequence: TGTGCCAGCAGCTTGGAACAGGGGGCTGGAGAGCAGTACTTC.

V and J are TRBV6-8 and TRBJ2-3; 9 bases map to TRBD2. Trimming at V came to 2 bases and at J to 0 bases, leaving 15 bases not matched to a gene. Germline V gene data show CDR1 as MNHGY and CDR2 as SAAAGT. CDR3 size: 20 residues. CDR3 in DNA: TGTGCCAGCAGTTACGCGAGCGGGGGGCCTTCCCCTACTAGCACAGATACGCAGTATTTT. As protein: CASSYASGGPSPTSTDTQYF.

The J gene is TRBJ1-3, the V gene TRBV9, with unresolved D. CDR1 is SGDLS and CDR2 is YYNGEE in the germline V gene. This CDR3 contains 13 residues. The germline V and J ends were trimmed by 2 bases and 9 bases, with 12 bases remaining between them. Here the CDR3 reads CASSVALVPTIYF. In DNA, the CDR3 is TGTGCCAGCAGCGTGGCCCTAGTCCCCACCATATATTTT.

This clone was seen a handful of times. The rearrangement links TRBV10-3 to TRBJ2-2; 7 bases fit TRBD1. The J segment lost 0 bases and the V segment lost 5 bases, leaving 0 bases of the junction unmatched. The CDR3 loop spans 14 amino acids. The germline V gene encodes CDR1 ENHRY and CDR2 SYGVKD. CDR3 nucleotides: TGTGCCATCAGTACAGGGGCGAACACCGGGGAGCTGTTTTTT. As protein: CAISTGANTGELFF.

V usage is TRBV6-5 and J usage is TRBJ1-5; tentative D call: TRBD1 (6 bases). CDR3 length equals 16 residues. Germline CDR1 and CDR2: MNHEY and SVGAGI. Trimming left V 4 bases short and J 1 base short, with 14 bases between. The CDR3 nucleotides are TGTGCCAGCAGTTTGGCGGGGGCGGGGAGCAATCAGCCCCAGCATTTT. This codes for CASSLAGAGSNQPQHF.

The rearrangement links TRBV7-6 to TRBJ2-1; D is undetermined. V lost 5 bases and J lost 0, with 14 bases in between. The germline V gene encodes CDR1 SGHVS and CDR2 FNYEAQ. This CDR3 has 16 amino acids. The CDR3 coding sequence is TGTGCCAGCAGCCCCCGGGTAGTCCCCTCCTACAATGAGCAGTTCTTC. Translation gives CASSPRVVPSYNEQFF.

The chain recombines TRBV27 with TRBJ2-6; TRBD2 agrees at 7 bases. J was trimmed by 0 bases and V by 1 base; bases with no gene match: 9. The germline gives CDR1 MNHEY, CDR2 SMNVEV (reference sequence). The CDR3 extends over 19 amino acids. The CDR3 is CASSLFSLGRASGANVLTF. CDR3 bases: TGTGCCAGCAGTTTATTTTCCTTGGGGAGGGCCTCTGGGGCCAACGTCCTGACTTTC.

V usage is TRBV5-6 and J usage is TRBJ1-1; 7 nucleotides align to TRBD1. V lost 0 bases to trimming and J lost 3 bases; unmatched junction nucleotides: 8. Germline V lookup: CDR1 SGHDT, CDR2 YYEEEE. The CDR3 spans 16 residues. The DNA for the CDR3 is TGTGCCAGCAGCTTGGATACAGGGGCAGGGGACACTGAAGCTTTCTTT. It is translated as CASSLDTGAGDTEAFF.

This chain connects TRBV5-6 to TRBJ1-2; TRBD1 matches 9 bases. CDR3 size: 13 residues. Trimming removed 3 bases from V and 3 bases from J; junction bases left unmatched: 0. Germline CDR1 and CDR2: SGHDT and YYEEEE. The chain's CDR3 is CASSWDRDYGYTF. CDR3 in DNA: TGTGCCAGCAGCTGGGACAGGGACTATGGCTACACCTTC. The full variable domain, rest sourced from reference TRBV5-6 and TRBJ1-2, is DAGVTQSPTHLIKTRGQQVTLRCSPKSGHDTVSWYQQALGQGPQFIFQYYEEEERQRGNFPDRFSGHQFPNYSSELNVNALLLGDSALYLCASSWDRDYGYTFGSGTRLTVV.

This sequence joins TRBV7-2 and TRBJ2-2, with 8 bases identical to TRBD2. The V segment lost 5 bases and the J segment 4 bases; nucleotides outside the gene matches: 15. The CDR3 is 18 residues long. Germline V gives CDR1 SGHTA, CDR2 FQGNSA. CDR3 sequence: CASSIEGLVPAGTGELFF. The CDR3 bases are TGTGCCAGCAGCATAGAGGGACTAGTTCCGGCTGGCACCGGGGAGCTGTTTTTT.

Remarks on this clone: In this CDR3 the conserved last residue, phenylalanine or tryptophan, is missing, so a read error is likely. Because the CDR3's place on the DNA is in doubt, the DNA is left out and the CDR3 is given as listed by TCRdb. This sequence joins TRBV7-9 and TRBJ2-3; the table's D call TRBD2 went unverified against the DNA. The CDR3 has 11 residues if both end residues are counted. Germline V lookup: CDR1 SEHNR, CDR2 FQNEAQ (reference sequence). The CDR3 sequence: CASSLIGGGPI.